What follows describes a single T cell receptor beta chain. The data stem from a study of blood T cell repertoires in COVID-19. In the study overall: Samples of COVID-19 (acute and convalescent) were obtained from the United States, Italy and Spain. Sources were T cells, B-cell-depleted T cells, or PBMCs; the material itself was cDNA or gDNA.

Sequencing was performed with immunoSEQ multiplex PCR; in TCRdb, only in-frame clones are kept and a portion is missing. This sample has some 200,000 clones; roughly 79% occur once, and the top ten carry 6.9%. The source material was peripheral blood. The TCR originated in a human donor with acute or convalescent COVID-19. The donor label of this sample is uncertain.

The CDR3, as DNA: TGTGCCAGCAGTTTAAGACGAGGTGGAAACATTCAGTACTTC. Protein product: CASSLRRGGNIQYF. V gene TRBV28 combines with J gene TRBJ2-4; D gene uncertain. Germline V gene sequence: CDR1 MDHEN, CDR2 SYDVKM. V lost 2 bases and J 6 bases, leaving 11 bases between the germline ends. The CDR3 spans 14 residues. Full variable domain (outside the CDR3, taken from reference TRBV28 and TRBJ2-4): DVKVTQSSRYLVKRTGEKVFLECVQDMDHENMFWYRQDPGLGLRLIYFSYDVKMKEKGDIPEGYSVSREKKERFSLILESASTNQTSMYLCASSLRRGGNIQYFGAGTRLSVL.